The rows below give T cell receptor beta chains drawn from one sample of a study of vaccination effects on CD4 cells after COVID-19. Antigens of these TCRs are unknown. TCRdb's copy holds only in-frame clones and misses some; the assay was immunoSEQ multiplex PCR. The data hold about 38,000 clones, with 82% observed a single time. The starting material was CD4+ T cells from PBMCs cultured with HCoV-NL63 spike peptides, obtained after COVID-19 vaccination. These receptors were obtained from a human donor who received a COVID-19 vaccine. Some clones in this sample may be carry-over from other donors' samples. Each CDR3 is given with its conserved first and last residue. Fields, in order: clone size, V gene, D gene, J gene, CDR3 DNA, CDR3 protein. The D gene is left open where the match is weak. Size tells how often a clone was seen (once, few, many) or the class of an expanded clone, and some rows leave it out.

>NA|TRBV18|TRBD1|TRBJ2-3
TGTGCCAGCTCCCCACGGACAGGAATAAGCACAGATACGCAGTATTTT
CASSPRTGISTDTQYF
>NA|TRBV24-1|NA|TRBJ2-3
TGTGCCACCAGTGAGCCGTCGGTCGCAGATACGCAGTATTTT
CATSEPSVADTQYF
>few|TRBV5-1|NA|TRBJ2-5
TGCGCCAGCGGCCAAGAGACCCAGTACTTC
CASGQETQYF
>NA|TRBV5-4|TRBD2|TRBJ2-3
TGTGCCAGCAGCTTGGAGCGGGGGCAAACAGATACGCAGTATTTT
CASSLERGQTDTQYF
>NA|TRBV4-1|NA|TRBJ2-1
TGCGCCAGCAGCCACCCGGGTAAAAGCTCCTACAATGAGCAGTTCTTC
CASSHPGKSSYNEQFF
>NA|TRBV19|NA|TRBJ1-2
TGTGCCAGTACATCTTTTCGGGGAGCTGGCTACACCTTC
CASTSFRGAGYTF
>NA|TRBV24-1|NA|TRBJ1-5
TGTGCCACCAGTGTAGAGAATCAGCCCCAGCATTTT
CATSVENQPQHF
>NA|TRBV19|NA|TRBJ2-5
TGTGCCAGTAGCTCCCCACGGGGGCCCAATTACCAAGAGACCCAGTACTTC
CASSSPRGPNYQETQYF
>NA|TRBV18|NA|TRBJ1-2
TGTGCCAGCTCACCTTCAACGACGGCGTATGGCTACACCTTC
CASSPSTTAYGYTF
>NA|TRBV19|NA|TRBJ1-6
TGTGCCAGCGCCGACAGCTATAATTCACCCCTCCACTTT
CASADSYNSPLHF
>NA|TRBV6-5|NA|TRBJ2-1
TGTGCCAGCAGCCACCCCGAGACGGGTCGCCAGTTCTTC
CASSHPETGRQFF
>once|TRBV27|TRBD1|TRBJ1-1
TGTGCCAGCAGTATAGGACAGGGGAATGGGAACACTGAAGCTTTCTTT
CASSIGQGNGNTEAFF
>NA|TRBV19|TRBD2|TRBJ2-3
TGTGCCAGTAGGGAGCGGGGGGCCGGGGATACGCAGTATTTT
CASRERGAGDTQYF
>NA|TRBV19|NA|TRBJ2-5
TGTGCCAGTAGTATAGGAATGAGGGGACTCCAAGAGACCCAGTACTTC
CASSIGMRGLQETQYF
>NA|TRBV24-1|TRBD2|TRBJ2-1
TGTGCCACCAGTGATTTTGGGAGGCGGGGGGACTACAATGAGCAGTTCTTC
CATSDFGRRGDYNEQFF
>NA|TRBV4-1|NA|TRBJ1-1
TGCGCCAGCAGCCGAGTCGGAATGAACACTGAAGCTTTCTTT
CASSRVGMNTEAFF
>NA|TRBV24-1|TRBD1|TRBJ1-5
TGTGCCACCAGTGATCGCGGACAGGGGGGTAGCAATCAGCCCCAGCATTTT
CATSDRGQGGSNQPQHF
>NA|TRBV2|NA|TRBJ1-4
TGTGCCAGCAGGACGGACGGCCCGAATGAAAAACTGTTTTTT
CASRTDGPNEKLFF
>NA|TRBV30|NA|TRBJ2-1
TGTGCCTGGAGTGAATTGGGCGGGTACAATGAGCAGTTCTTC
CAWSELGGYNEQFF
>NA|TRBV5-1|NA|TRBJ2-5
TGCGCCAGCAGCTATAATCCCGGGTCCAAAGAGACCCAGTACTTC
CASSYNPGSKETQYF
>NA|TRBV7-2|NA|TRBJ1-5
TGTGCCAGCAGCTTAGGAGCAGGCTATAGCAATCAGCCCCAGCATTTT
CASSLGAGYSNQPQHF
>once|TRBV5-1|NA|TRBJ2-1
TGCGCCAGCAGCTTGGCGGCCTCCTCCTACAATGAGCAGTTCTTC
CASSLAASSYNEQFF
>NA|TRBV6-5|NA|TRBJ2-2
TGTGCCAGCAGTTTAATTACAGGGTTAGGCGGGGAGCTGTTTTTT
CASSLITGLGGELFF
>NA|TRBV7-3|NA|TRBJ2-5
TGTGCCAGCAGCCCACAGGGGGGGGAGACCCAGTACTTC
CASSPQGGETQYF
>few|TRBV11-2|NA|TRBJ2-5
TGTGCCAGCAGCTGGCGCAGAGGAGAGACCCAGTACTTC
CASSWRRGETQYF
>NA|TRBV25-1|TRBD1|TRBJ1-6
TGTGCCAGCAGTAACACAGGGGGCGGGCCACCCCTCCACTTT
CASSNTGGGPPLHF
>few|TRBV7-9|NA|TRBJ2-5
TGTGCCAGCAGCTTCGGGGCTAACCAAGAGACCCAGTACTTC
CASSFGANQETQYF
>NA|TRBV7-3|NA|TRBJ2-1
TGTGCCAGCAGCATGAATGCTGAGTTCAGGGAGCAGTTCTTC
CASSMNAEFREQFF
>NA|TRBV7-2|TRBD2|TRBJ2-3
TGTGCCAGCAGCTTAGCCGGACTAGCGGGGGGGAGCACAGATACGCAGTATTTT
CASSLAGLAGGSTDTQYF
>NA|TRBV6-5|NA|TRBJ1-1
TGTGCCAGCAGACCCACCAAGAACACTGAAGCTTTCTTT
CASRPTKNTEAFF
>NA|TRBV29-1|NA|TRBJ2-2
TGCAGCGTTGTAACGGGTCACCTTTACACCGGGGAGCTGTTTTTT
CSVVTGHLYTGELFF
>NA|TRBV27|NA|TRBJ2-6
TGTGCCAGCAGTCCCTGGTCTATTCCTGGGGCCAACGTCCTGACTTTC
CASSPWSIPGANVLTF
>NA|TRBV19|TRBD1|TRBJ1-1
TGTGCCAGTAGTATGCAGGGGGCGGTCACTGAAGCTTTCTTT
CASSMQGAVTEAFF
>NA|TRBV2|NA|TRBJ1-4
TGTGCCAGCAGTGTAGGGAGGACCCAACCTCAGGCACCTTTT
CASSVGRTQPQAPF
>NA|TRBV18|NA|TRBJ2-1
TGTGCCAGCTCACCACCCAGTTACAATGAGCAGTTCTTC
CASSPPSYNEQFF
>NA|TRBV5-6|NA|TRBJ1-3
TGTGCCAGCAGCTTGCGCACCTACTCTGGAAACACCATATATTTT
CASSLRTYSGNTIYF
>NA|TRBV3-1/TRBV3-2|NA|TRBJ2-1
TGTGCCAGCAGCCAAGGGAGCCAAACTTACAATGAGCAGTTCTTC
CASSQGSQTYNEQFF
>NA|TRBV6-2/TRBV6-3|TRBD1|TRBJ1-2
TGTGCCAGCAGTTCCCTCAACGGGACAGACACTAACTATGGCTACACCTTC
CASSSLNGTDTNYGYTF
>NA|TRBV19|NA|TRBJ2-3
TGTGCCAGTAGTATATCTAAAGGGGCGGCTTCCACAGATACGCAGTATTTT
CASSISKGAASTDTQYF
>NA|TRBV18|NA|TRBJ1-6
TGTGCCAGCTCACCTAGGGAATCTCGGAATTCACCCCTCCACTTT
CASSPRESRNSPLHF
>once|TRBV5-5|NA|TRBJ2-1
TGTGCCAGCAGCCCTCAAGTTGTGACAGCCACTCATGCTGAGCAGTTCTTC
CASSPQVVTATHAEQFF
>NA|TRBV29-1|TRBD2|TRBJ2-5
TGCAGCGCGGGGACTAGCGGGGGGGTTCAAGAGACCCAGTACTTC
CSAGTSGGVQETQYF
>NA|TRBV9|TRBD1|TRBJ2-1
TGTGCCAGCGGGGACAGCAATGAGCAGTTCTTC
CASGDSNEQFF